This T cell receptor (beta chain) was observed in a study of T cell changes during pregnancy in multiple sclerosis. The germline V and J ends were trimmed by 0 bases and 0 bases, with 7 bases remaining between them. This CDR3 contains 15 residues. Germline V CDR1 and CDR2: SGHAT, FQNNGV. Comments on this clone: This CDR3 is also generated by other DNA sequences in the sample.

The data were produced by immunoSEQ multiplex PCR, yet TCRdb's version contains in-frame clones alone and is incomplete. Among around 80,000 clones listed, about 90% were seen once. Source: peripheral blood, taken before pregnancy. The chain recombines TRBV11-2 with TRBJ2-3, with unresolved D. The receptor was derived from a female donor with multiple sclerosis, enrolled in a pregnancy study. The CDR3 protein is CASSLDGGSTDTQYF. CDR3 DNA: TGTGCCAGCAGCTTAGATGGCGGTAGCACAGATACGCAGTATTTT.